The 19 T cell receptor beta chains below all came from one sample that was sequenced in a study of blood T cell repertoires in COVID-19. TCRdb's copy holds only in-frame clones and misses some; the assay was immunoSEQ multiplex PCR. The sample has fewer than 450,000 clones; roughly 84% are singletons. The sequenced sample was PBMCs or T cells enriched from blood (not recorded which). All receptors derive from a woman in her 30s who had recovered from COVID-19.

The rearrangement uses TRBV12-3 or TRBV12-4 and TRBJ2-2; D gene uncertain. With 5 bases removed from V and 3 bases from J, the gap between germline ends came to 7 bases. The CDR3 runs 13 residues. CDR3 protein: CASSILYTGELFF. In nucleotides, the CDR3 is TGTGCCAGCAGTATACTCTACACCGGGGAGCTGTTTTTT.

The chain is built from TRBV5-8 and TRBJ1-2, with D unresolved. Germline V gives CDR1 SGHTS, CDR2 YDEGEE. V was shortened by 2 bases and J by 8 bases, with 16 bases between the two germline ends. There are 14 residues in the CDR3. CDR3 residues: CASSLRERSSGYTF. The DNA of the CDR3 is TGTGCCAGCAGCTTACGGGAGCGTTCGTCGGGCTACACCTTC.

CDR3 protein: CASSWGTGGAGNTIYF. The CDR3 DNA follows: TGTGCCAGCAGCTGGGGGACAGGGGGCGCTGGAAACACCATATATTTT. The chain couples TRBV5-6 to TRBJ1-3; TRBD1 aligns across 12 bases. The CDR3 is made up of 16 amino acids. The V gene's germline CDR1 is SGHDT and CDR2 YYEEEE. Trimming at V came to 3 bases and at J to 2 bases, leaving 3 bases not matched to a gene.

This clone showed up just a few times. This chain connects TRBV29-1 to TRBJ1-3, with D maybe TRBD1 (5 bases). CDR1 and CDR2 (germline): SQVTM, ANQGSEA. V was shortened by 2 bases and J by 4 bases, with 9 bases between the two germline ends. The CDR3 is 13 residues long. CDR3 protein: CSVEKGQGNTIYF. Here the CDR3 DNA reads TGCAGCGTTGAAAAGGGGCAAGGAAACACCATATATTTT.

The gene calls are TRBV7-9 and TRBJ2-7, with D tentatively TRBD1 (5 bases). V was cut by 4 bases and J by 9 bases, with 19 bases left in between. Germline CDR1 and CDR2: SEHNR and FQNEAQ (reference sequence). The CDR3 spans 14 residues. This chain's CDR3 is CASSWGDKGFGQYF. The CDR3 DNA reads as TGTGCCAGCAGCTGGGGCGACAAGGGGTTTGGGCAGTACTTC. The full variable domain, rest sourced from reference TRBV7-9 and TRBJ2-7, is DTGVSQNPRHKITKRGQNVTFRCDPISEHNRLYWYRQTLGQGPEFLTYFQNEAQLEKSRLLSDRFSAERPKGSFSTLEIQRTEQGDSAMYLCASSWGDKGFGQYFGPGTRLTVT.

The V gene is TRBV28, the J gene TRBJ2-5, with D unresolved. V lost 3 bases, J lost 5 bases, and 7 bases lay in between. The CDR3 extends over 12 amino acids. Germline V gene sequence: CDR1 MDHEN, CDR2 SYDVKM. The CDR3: CASSLTQETQYF. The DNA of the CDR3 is TGTGCCAGCAGTTTGACTCAGGAGACCCAGTACTTC.

The CDR3 spells CATSKMGGPDTQYF. The CDR3 DNA is TGTGCCACCAGCAAAATGGGGGGGCCAGATACGCAGTATTTT. This sequence joins TRBV15 and TRBJ2-3; weak D call: TRBD2 (7 bases). CDR3 size: 14 residues. Germline V gene data show CDR1 as LNHNV and CDR2 as YYDKDF (reference sequence). V was shortened by 4 bases and J by 4 bases, with 12 bases between the two germline ends.

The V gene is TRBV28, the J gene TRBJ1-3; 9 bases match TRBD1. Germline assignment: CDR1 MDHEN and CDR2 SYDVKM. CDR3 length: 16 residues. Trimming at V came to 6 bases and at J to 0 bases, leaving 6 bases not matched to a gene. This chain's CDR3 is CASSPTGGLSGNTIYF. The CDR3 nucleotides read TGTGCCAGCAGCCCTACAGGGGGCCTCTCTGGAAACACCATATATTTT.

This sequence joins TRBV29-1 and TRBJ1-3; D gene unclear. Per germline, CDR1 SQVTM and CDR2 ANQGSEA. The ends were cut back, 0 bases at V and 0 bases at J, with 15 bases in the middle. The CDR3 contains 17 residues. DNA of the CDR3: TGCAGCGTTGAAGAGGCAGATACCATCCTCTCTGGAAACACCATATATTTT. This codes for CSVEEADTILSGNTIYF.

The CDR3 protein is CASSPFLVGQNYGYTF. The CDR3 nucleotides read TGTGCCAGCAGCCCCTTTCTAGTCGGACAGAACTATGGCTACACCTTC. The rearrangement joins TRBV11-2 to TRBJ1-2; tentative D call: TRBD1 (6 bases). Germline CDR1 reads SGHAT; CDR2 reads FQNNGV. V was trimmed by 5 bases and J by 2 bases, leaving 18 bases between them. The CDR3 length is 16 residues.

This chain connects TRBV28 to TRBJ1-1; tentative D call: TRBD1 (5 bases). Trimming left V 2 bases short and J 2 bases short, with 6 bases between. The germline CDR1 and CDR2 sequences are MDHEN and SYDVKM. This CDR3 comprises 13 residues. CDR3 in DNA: TGTGCCAGCAGTTTACAGGGAAACACTGAAGCTTTCTTT. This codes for CASSLQGNTEAFF. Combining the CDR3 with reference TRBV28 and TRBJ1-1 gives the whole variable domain DVKVTQSSRYLVKRTGEKVFLECVQDMDHENMFWYRQDPGLGLRLIYFSYDVKMKEKGDIPEGYSVSREKKERFSLILESASTNQTSMYLCASSLQGNTEAFFGQGTRLTVV.

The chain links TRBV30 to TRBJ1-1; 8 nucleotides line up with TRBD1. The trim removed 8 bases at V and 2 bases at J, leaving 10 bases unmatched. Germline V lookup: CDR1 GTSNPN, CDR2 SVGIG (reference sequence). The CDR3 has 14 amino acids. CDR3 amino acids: CAHTGGRANTEAFF. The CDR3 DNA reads TGTGCCCACACAGGGGGTCGGGCAAACACTGAAGCTTTCTTT.

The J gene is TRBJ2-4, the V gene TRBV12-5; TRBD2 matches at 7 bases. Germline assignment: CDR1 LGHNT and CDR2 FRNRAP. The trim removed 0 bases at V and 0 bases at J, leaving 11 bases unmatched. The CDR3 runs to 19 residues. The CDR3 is CASGLVVAGVFLAKNIQYF. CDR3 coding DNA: TGTGCTAGTGGTTTGGTGGTGGCGGGGGTGTTCCTAGCCAAAAACATTCAGTACTTC.

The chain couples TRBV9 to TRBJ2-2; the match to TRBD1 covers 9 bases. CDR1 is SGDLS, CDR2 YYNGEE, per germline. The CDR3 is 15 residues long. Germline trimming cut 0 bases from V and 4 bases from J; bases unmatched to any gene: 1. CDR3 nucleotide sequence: TGTGCCAGCAGCGTAGAGGGACAGGGCACCGGGGAGCTGTTTTTT. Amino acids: CASSVEGQGTGELFF. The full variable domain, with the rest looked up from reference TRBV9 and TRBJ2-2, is DSGVTQTPKHLITATGQRVTLRCSPRSGDLSVYWYQQSLDQGLQFLIQYYNGEERAKGNILERFSAQQFPDLHSELNLSSLELGDSALYFCASSVEGQGTGELFFGEGSRLTVL.

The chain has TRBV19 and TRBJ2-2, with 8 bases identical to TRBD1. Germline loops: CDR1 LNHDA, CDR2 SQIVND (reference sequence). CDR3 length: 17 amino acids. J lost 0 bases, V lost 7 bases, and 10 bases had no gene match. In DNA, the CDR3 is TGTGCCAGTAAAACAGGGGGTTCTGGCGCGAACACCGGGGAGCTGTTTTTT. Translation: CASKTGGSGANTGELFF. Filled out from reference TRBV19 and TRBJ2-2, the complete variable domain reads DGGITQSPKYLFRKEGQNVTLSCEQNLNHDAMYWYRQDPGQGLRLIYYSQIVNDFQKGDIAEGYSVSREKKESFPLTVTSAQKNPTAFYLCASKTGGSGANTGELFFGEGSRLTVL.

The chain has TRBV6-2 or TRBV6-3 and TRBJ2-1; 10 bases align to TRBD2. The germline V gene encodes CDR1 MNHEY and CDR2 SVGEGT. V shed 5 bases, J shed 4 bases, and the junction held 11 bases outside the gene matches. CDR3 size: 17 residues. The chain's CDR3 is CASSRRYSGGKYNEQFF. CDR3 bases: TGTGCCAGCAGTCGGAGATATAGCGGGGGGAAGTACAATGAGCAGTTCTTC.

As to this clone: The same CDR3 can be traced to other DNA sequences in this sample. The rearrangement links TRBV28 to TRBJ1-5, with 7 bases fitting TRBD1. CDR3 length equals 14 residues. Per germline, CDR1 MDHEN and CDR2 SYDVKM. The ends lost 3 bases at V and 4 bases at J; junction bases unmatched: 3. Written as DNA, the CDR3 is TGTGCCAGCAGTTTTAGGGGGCGTAATCAGCCCCAGCATTTT. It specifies CASSFRGRNQPQHF.

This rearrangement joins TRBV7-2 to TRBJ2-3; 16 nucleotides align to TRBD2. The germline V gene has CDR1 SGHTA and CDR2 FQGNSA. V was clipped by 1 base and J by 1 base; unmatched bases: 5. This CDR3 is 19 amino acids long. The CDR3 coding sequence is TGTGCCAGCAGCTTAGTGGGACTAGCGGGGGGGCGGGGCACAGATACGCAGTATTTT. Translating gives CASSLVGLAGGRGTDTQYF.

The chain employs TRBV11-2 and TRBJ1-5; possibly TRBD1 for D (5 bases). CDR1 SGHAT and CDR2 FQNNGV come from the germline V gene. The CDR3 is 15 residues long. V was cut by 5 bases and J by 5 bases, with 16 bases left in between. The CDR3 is CASSDQGNVDQPQHF. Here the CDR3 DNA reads TGTGCCAGCAGCGACCAGGGAAACGTGGATCAGCCCCAGCATTTT.